This T cell receptor beta chain was recovered during a study of blood T cell repertoires in COVID-19. Study summary: The United States, Italy and Spain supplied acute and convalescent COVID-19 samples. PBMCs, B-cell-depleted T cells, or T cells were the source of the cDNA or gDNA that made up the material.

Germline V CDR1 and CDR2: SGHDT, YYEEEE. V dropped 0 bases and J dropped 2; count of bases not matched to a gene: 9. CDR3 length: 17 residues. Methods used by the authors: Using reference gene primer amplification, nucleated cell counts were estimated. TCRdb keeps only in-frame clones here, not all; method: immunoSEQ multiplex PCR. For V, J and clone size, that table is used; D and trimming come from the DNA. The sample contains about 180,000 clones, around 82% of which appear only once. Specimen: peripheral blood. The chain uses TRBV5-6 and TRBJ2-3; 7 nucleotides align to TRBD2. The receptor was isolated from a woman aged 80 or older with acute or convalescent COVID-19. The CDR3 is CASSLVHSGITTDTQYF. DNA of the CDR3: TGTGCCAGCAGCTTGGTTCACAGCGGGATAACCACAGATACGCAGTATTTT.